The 21 T cell receptor beta chains below were found in one sample sequenced in a study of metastatic and nonmetastatic thyroid tumors. Each patient went into thyroid surgery without having received any treatment. TCRdb re-clonotyped the PCR reads through MiXCR. Among some 28,000 clones listed, about 16% were seen once. Material for sequencing was blood. These receptors were obtained from a female donor with papillary thyroid cancer or a benign thyroid nodule (not recorded which). Some clones in this sample may be carry-over from other donors' samples.

V is TRBV6-2 or TRBV6-3 and J is TRBJ2-1; TRBD2 matches 10 bases. The germline gives CDR1 MNHEY, CDR2 SVGEGT. The CDR3 has 16 residues. V shed 4 bases, J shed 2 bases, and the junction held 5 bases outside the gene matches. The chain's CDR3 is CASSSTSGSPYNEQFF. The CDR3 nucleotides are TGTGCCAGCAGTTCGACTAGCGGGTCCCCCTACAATGAGCAGTTCTTC.

This clone was detected ten times or more. The chain has TRBV2 and TRBJ2-1; D gene ambiguous. The length of the CDR3 is 11 residues. The germline V and J ends were trimmed by 4 bases and 3 bases, with 1 base remaining between them. CDR1 and CDR2 (germline): SNHLY, FYNNEI. The CDR3 sequence is CASSGYNEQFF. Here the CDR3 DNA reads TGTGCCAGCAGTGGCTACAATGAGCAGTTCTTC.

In regard to this clone: Relative to the germline gene, one junction end is altered; a read error may explain this. This rearrangement joins TRBV9 to TRBJ2-5; a possible D gene is TRBD1 (6 bases). This CDR3 spans 15 amino acids. In germline, CDR1 is SGDLS, CDR2 YYNGEE. The CDR3 loop is CASIVSLQGGETQYF. The DNA for the CDR3 is TGTGCCAGCATCGTATCCTTACAGGGCGGCGAGACCCAGTACTTC.

This clone occurred a few times. The chain combines TRBV5-1 with TRBJ1-3; 7 nucleotides line up with TRBD1. V was pared by 4 bases and J by 0 bases, with 7 bases of the junction left unmatched. CDR1 is SGHRS, CDR2 YFSETQ, per germline. The CDR3 has 16 residues. The CDR3 DNA follows: TGCGCCAGCAGCATCAACCCAGGGGGCTCTGGAAACACCATATATTTT. Protein sequence: CASSINPGGSGNTIYF.

By share, this clone ranks as medium-sized. This chain connects TRBV10-3 to TRBJ1-6, with a weak D call TRBD1 (6 bases). Trimming took off 1 base at V and 9 bases at J, with 13 bases between the two ends. Germline V gene lookup returns CDR1 ENHRY and CDR2 SYGVKD. The CDR3 sequence is 15 residues long. CDR3 nucleotide sequence: TGTGCCATCAGTGAGTTACAGGGAGGAGGTTCACCCCTCCACTTT. Translated: CAISELQGGGSPLHF.

The sample holds many counts of this clone. The genes are TRBV7-3 and TRBJ2-2; D may be TRBD2 (6 bases). V lost 4 bases and J 2 bases, leaving 8 bases between the germline ends. The CDR3 totals 14 residues. Germline V gene lookup returns CDR1 SGHTA and CDR2 FQGTGA. The CDR3 reads CASSWDSNTGELFF. The CDR3 bases are TGTGCCAGCAGCTGGGACTCAAACACCGGGGAGCTGTTTTTT.

This sequence joins TRBV19 and TRBJ1-5; the D is unclear. Trimming left V 3 bases short and J 0 bases short, with 9 bases between. Germline lookup yields CDR1 LNHDA and CDR2 SQIVND (reference sequence). The CDR3 runs to 15 residues. The CDR3 sequence: CASSILGDSNQPQHF. The CDR3 DNA reads as TGTGCCAGTAGTATCCTTGGTGATAGCAATCAGCCCCAGCATTTT.

This chain links TRBV20-1 with TRBJ2-2; 13 bases align to TRBD2. J was trimmed by 4 bases and V by 3 bases; bases with no gene match: 11. The CDR3 has 18 residues. Germline loops: CDR1 DFQATT, CDR2 SNEGSKA (reference sequence). CDR3 nucleotide sequence: TGCAGTGCTAGTCTAGCAGGGACTAGCGGGGAGTTCACCGGGGAGCTGTTTTTT. Residues: CSASLAGTSGEFTGELFF.

This clone was recorded at least ten times. The chain employs TRBV7-9 and TRBJ2-5; D perhaps matches TRBD2 (6 bases). Germline values: CDR1 SEHNR, CDR2 FQNEAQ (reference sequence). This CDR3 spans 14 amino acids. V was pared by 5 bases and J by 1 base, with 11 bases between. The DNA of the CDR3 is TGTGCCAGCAGCACCTGGGACTTCCAAGAGACCCAGTACTTC. Translation gives CASSTWDFQETQYF.

The chain links TRBV12-3 or TRBV12-4 to TRBJ2-1, with D possibly matching TRBD2 (5 bases). V lost 1 base, J lost 9 bases, and 7 bases lay in between. There are 12 residues in the CDR3. CDR3: CASSLGGFEQFF. CDR3 nucleotide sequence: TGTGCCAGCAGTTTAGGAGGGTTTGAGCAGTTCTTC.

This clone rates as medium-sized. The chain links TRBV6-2 or TRBV6-3 to TRBJ1-1; perhaps TRBD1 as D (5 bases). CDR1 MNHEY and CDR2 SVGEGT come from the germline V gene. Trimming took 8 bases from V and 3 from J, leaving 16 bases between them. The CDR3 is made up of 14 amino acids. CDR3 region: CASSSRDSHTEAFF. CDR3 DNA: TGTGCCAGCTCATCCCGCGACAGCCACACTGAAGCTTTCTTT.

This clone appeared many times. J is TRBJ1-6 and V is TRBV5-1; D gene unclear. The V gene lost 4 bases and the J gene lost 6 bases, with 20 bases spanning the gap. From germline, CDR1 is SGHRS and CDR2 YFSETQ. CDR3 length: 17 residues. This CDR3 reads CASSAEVARFGNSPLHF. CDR3 nucleotides: TGCGCCAGCAGCGCCGAGGTCGCGAGGTTCGGTAATTCACCCCTCCACTTT.

This clone has a count of ten or more. This sequence joins TRBV5-4 and TRBJ1-2; TRBD1 matches 8 bases. The CDR3 is made up of 16 amino acids. J gave up 4 bases and V 4 bases, and 12 bases lay outside the gene matches. Per the germline V gene, CDR1 is SGHNT and CDR2 is YYREEE (reference sequence). The CDR3 reads CASSPPTQGGGYGYTF. As DNA, the CDR3 is TGTGCCAGCAGCCCTCCTACACAGGGGGGAGGCTATGGCTACACCTTC.

This clone has at least ten counts. The chain links TRBV29-1 to TRBJ2-7; D is uncertain. The V and J ends lost 7 bases and 6 bases respectively, with 13 bases between them. CDR1 and CDR2 (germline): SQVTM, ANQGSEA. This CDR3 has 11 amino acids. The CDR3 DNA reads TGCAGCGCCACAACCGGCGGCGAGCAGTACTTC. It translates to CSATTGGEQYF.

The rearrangement uses TRBV2 and TRBJ2-2, with 7 nucleotides matching TRBD1. This CDR3 has 15 amino acids. Germline CDR1 and CDR2: SNHLY and FYNNEI. V dropped 4 bases and J dropped 3; count of bases not matched to a gene: 5. DNA for the CDR3: TGTGCCAGCAGTGTCCCGACAGGGTACACCGGGGAGCTGTTTTTT. Translation gives CASSVPTGYTGELFF. The entire variable domain, with the rest obtained from reference TRBV2 and TRBJ2-2, is as follows: EPEVTQTPSHQVTQMGQEVILRCVPISNHLYFYWYRQILGQKVEFLVSFYNNEISEKSEIFDDQFSVERPDGSNFTLKIRSTKLEDSAMYFCASSVPTGYTGELFFGEGSRLTVL.

Ten or more counts support this clone. This chain connects TRBV3-1 to TRBJ2-7; TRBD1 matches 8 bases. The CDR3 consists of 19 residues. J was trimmed by 2 bases and V by 0 bases; bases with no gene match: 15. Germline CDR1 reads LGHDT; CDR2 reads YNNKEL (reference sequence). The DNA of the CDR3 is TGTGCCAGCAGCCAAGATAAACAGGGACAGGCAAACTCCCCCTACGAGCAGTACTTC. Its translation: CASSQDKQGQANSPYEQYF.

This clone was counted at least ten times. The rearrangement uses TRBV4-2 and TRBJ2-1; 9 positions match TRBD2. The CDR3 is 17 amino acids. Germline V gene data show CDR1 as LGHNA and CDR2 as YNFKEQ. J was trimmed by 7 bases and V by 3 bases; bases with no gene match: 13. The CDR3 is CASSQSAGGQIRNEQFF. CDR3 DNA sequence: TGTGCCAGCAGCCAGTCCGCGGGGGGGCAAATACGGAATGAGCAGTTCTTC.

By sample share, this clone is medium-sized. The chain combines TRBV12-3 or TRBV12-4 with TRBJ1-5; no definite D call. CDR3 length: 13 amino acids. Trimming removed 1 base from V and 7 bases from J, with 8 bases in between. The CDR3 region is CASSLEHPQPQHF. The CDR3 DNA follows: TGTGCCAGCAGTTTAGAACATCCCCAGCCCCAGCATTTT.

In its sample, this clone was seen many times. J is TRBJ1-1 and V is TRBV20-1, with TRBD1 identical over 7 bases. From germline, CDR1 is DFQATT and CDR2 SNEGSKA (reference sequence). V lost 6 bases and J lost 2; bases outside the gene matches: 9. The CDR3 totals 14 residues. In DNA, the CDR3 is TGCAGTGCCGAGAAGGGGGCCGGTAACACTGAAGCTTTCTTT. Translating gives CSAEKGAGNTEAFF.

This clone was recorded once. This sequence may be a read error, since a much larger clone differs from it by one base. The chain's CDR3 is CASSYAPGRDIHF. The DNA of the CDR3 is TGTGCCAGCAGCTACGCCCCGGGGAGAGATATCCACTTT. The V call is TRBV4-2, the J call TRBJ1-6; no firm D call. Germline CDR1 LGHNA, CDR2 YNFKEQ. CDR3 size: 13 residues. The V end lost 5 bases, the J end lost 17 bases, and 19 bases lay between the germline ends.

This clone appeared many times. A much larger clone differs from this one at a single base, so this may be a read error. The chain couples TRBV7-9 to TRBJ2-2; TRBD1 aligns across 7 bases. Unmatched junction bases numbered 3, after V lost 5 bases and J lost 0 bases. Germline CDR1 reads SEHNR; CDR2 reads FQNEAQ (reference sequence). CDR3 length: 15 residues. This CDR3 reads CASSRDRANTGELFF. CDR3 sequence (DNA): TGTGCCAGCAGCCGGGACAGAGCGAACACCGGGGAGCTGTTTTTT. The variable domain in full, with the rest retrieved from reference TRBV7-9 and TRBJ2-2, is DTGVSQNPRHKITKRGQNVTFRCDPISEHNRLYWYRQTLGQGPEFLTYFQNEAQLEKSRLLSDRFSAERPKGSFSTLEIQRTEQGDSAMYLCASSRDRANTGELFFGEGSRLTVL.